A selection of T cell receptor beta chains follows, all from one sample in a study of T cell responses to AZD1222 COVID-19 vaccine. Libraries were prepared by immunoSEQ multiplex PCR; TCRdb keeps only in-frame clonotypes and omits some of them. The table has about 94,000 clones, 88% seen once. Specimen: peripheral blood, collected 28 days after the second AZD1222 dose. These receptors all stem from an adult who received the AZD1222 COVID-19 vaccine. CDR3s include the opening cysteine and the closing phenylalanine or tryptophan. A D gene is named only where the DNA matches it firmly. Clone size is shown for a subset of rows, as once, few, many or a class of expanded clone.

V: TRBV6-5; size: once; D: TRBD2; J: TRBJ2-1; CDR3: CASRGGRDNEQFF; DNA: TGTGCCAGCAGGGGAGGGAGGGACAATGAGCAGTTCTTC
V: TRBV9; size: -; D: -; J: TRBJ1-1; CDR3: CASSVVSRNTEAFF; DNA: TGTGCCAGCAGCGTAGTTTCAAGGAACACTGAAGCTTTCTTT
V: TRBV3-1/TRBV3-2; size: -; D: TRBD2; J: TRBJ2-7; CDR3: CASSPGSGGNYEQYF; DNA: TGTGCCAGCAGCCCCGGCAGCGGGGGAAACTACGAGCAGTACTTC
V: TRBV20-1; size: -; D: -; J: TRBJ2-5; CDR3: CSASGQETQYF; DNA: TGCAGTGCTTCCGGACAAGAGACCCAGTACTTC
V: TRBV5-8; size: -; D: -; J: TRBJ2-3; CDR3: CASSLGSRTQYF; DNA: TGTGCCAGCAGCTTAGGATCTAGGACGCAGTATTTT
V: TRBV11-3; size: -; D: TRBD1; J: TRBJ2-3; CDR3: CASSPGQGATKADTQYF; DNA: TGTGCCAGCAGCCCCGGACAGGGGGCTACTAAGGCAGATACGCAGTATTTT
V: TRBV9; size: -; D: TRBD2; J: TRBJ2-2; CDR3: CASSELAGHTGELFF; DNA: TGTGCCAGCAGCGAGCTAGCGGGACACACCGGGGAGCTGTTTTTT
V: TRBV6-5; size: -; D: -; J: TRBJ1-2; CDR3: CASSYTGGANYGYTF; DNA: TGTGCCAGCAGTTACACGGGGGGGGCTAACTATGGCTACACCTTC
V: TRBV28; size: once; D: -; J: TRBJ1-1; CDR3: CASGPGSVEAFF; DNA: TGTGCCAGCGGGCCCGGGTCTGTTGAAGCTTTCTTT
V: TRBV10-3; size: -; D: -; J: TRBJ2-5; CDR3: CAIRRDNQETQYF; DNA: TGTGCCATCAGGAGAGATAACCAAGAGACCCAGTACTTC
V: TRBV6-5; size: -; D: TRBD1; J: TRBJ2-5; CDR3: CASSYSQQGAPETQYF; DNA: TGTGCCAGCAGTTACTCACAACAGGGGGCGCCTGAGACCCAGTACTTC
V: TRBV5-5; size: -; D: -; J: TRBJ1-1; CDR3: CASSPNTEAFF; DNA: TGTGCCAGCAGCCCCAACACTGAAGCTTTCTTT
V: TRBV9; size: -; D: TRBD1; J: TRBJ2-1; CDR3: CASSALIPGQGNEQFF; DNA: TGTGCCAGCAGCGCCCTGATCCCGGGACAGGGAAATGAGCAGTTCTTC
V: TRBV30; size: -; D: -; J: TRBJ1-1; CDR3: CAWTLEQSVDTEAFF; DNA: TGTGCCTGGACTCTGGAACAATCGGTGGACACTGAAGCTTTCTTT
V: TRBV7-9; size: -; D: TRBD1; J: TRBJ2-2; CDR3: CASSPDLRDRTITGELFF; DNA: TGTGCCAGCAGCCCCGACCTCCGGGACAGGACGATCACCGGGGAGCTGTTTTTT
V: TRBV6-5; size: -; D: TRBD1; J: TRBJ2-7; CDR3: CASSRQGPHEQYF; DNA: TGTGCCAGCAGCCGACAGGGGCCCCACGAGCAGTACTTC
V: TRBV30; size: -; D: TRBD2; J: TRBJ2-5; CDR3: CAWSKTSGGALNF; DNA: TGTGCCTGGAGTAAAACTAGCGGGGGGGCCCTGAACTTC